The clone carrying this T cell receptor (beta chain) was detected many times. Researchers used genomic DNA as the template to profile TCR beta VDJ and CDR3. TCRdb itself ran the reads through MiXCR, one entry per CDR3 protein. The profile shows 150,000 to 200,000 distinct CDR3 sequences, roughly 43% of them singletons. The sample originates from a study of CD8+CD57+ T cells in acquired aplastic anemia. About the study: Each DNA sample taken from sorted CD4+ and CD8+ cells came to 3.2 ug on average.

Patients who underwent sequencing had shown CD8+CD57+ cell expansion by flow cytometry. Unmatched junction bases numbered 6, after V lost 6 bases and J lost 5 bases. This CDR3 is built from 15 residues. Germline V CDR1 and CDR2: MNHNS, SASEGT. This chain joins TRBV6-1 and TRBJ2-3; 12 bases align to TRBD2. Sequencing was carried out using sorted CD4+, CD8+, or CD8+CD57+ T cells (not recorded which) from PBMCs. The sequence was collected from a human donor with aplastic anemia. The CDR3 DNA reads TGTGCCAGCAGCCTAGCGGGGGGGCGCATAGATACGCAGTATTTT. Protein sequence: CASSLAGGRIDTQYF.